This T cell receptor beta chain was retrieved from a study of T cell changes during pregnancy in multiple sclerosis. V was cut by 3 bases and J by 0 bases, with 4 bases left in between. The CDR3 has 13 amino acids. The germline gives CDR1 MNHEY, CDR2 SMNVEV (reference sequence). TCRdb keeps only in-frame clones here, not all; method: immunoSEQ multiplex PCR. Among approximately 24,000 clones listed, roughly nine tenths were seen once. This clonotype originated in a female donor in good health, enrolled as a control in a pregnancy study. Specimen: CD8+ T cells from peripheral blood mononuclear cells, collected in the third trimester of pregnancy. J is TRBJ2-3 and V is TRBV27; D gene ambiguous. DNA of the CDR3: TGTGCCAGCAGTTTCTACAGCACAGATACGCAGTATTTT. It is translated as CASSFYSTDTQYF.